This T cell receptor (beta chain) was captured by sequencing in a study of blood T cell repertoires in COVID-19. Overall study: Sites in the United States, Italy and Spain provided acute and convalescent COVID-19 samples. PBMCs, B-cell-depleted T cells, or T cells provided the cDNA or gDNA that made up the material.

Original processing notes: It was from reference gene primer amplification that nucleated cell counts were estimated. Sequencing was performed with immunoSEQ multiplex PCR; in TCRdb, only in-frame clones are kept and a portion is missing. V, J and clone size derive from that table, while D and trimming were established from the DNA sequence. The sample lists about 180,000 clones, 84% occurring once. This clone was seen more than once but under ten times. Germline-derived CDR1 and CDR2 are MNHNY and SVGAGI (reference sequence). The CDR3 is 14 amino acids. V was shortened by 7 bases and J by 0 bases, with 10 bases between the two germline ends.

The TCR comes from a man between 18 and 35 years old with active or convalescent COVID-19. The chain couples TRBV6-6 to TRBJ1-5; no definite D call. Sequences were obtained from peripheral blood. CDR3 DNA: TGTGCCAGCAAGGCAGACAATAGCAATCAGCCCCAGCATTTT. Translated, it gives CASKADNSNQPQHF.